This T cell receptor (beta chain) appears in the sequencing data of a study of blood T cell repertoires in COVID-19. The CDR3 totals 15 residues. Germline lookup yields CDR1 SGHTA and CDR2 FQGNSA. Trimming removed 1 base at V and 2 bases at J, with 9 bases between. Only in-frame clones appear in the TCRdb table, and some are missing; sequencing was by immunoSEQ multiplex PCR. The sample has roughly 230,000 clones; around four fifths are singletons. The clonotype originates from a middle-aged man with active or convalescent COVID-19. This sequence joins TRBV7-2 and TRBJ2-1; D not resolved. Sequencing was done on a sample of peripheral blood. The CDR3 DNA reads as TGTGCCAGCAGCTTAGGGCGGCTAACCTACAATGAGCAGTTCTTC. It codes for CASSLGRLTYNEQFF.